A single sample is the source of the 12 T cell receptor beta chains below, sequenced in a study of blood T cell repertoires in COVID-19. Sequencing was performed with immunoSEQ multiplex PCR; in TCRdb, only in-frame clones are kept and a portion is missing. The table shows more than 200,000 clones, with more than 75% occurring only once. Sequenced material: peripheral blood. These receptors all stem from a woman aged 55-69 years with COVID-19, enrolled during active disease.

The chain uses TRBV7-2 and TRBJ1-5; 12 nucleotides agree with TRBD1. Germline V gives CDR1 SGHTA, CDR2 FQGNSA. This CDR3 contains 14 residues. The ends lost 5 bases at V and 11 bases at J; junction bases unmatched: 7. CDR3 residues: CASSQGQGAGAQHF. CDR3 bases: TGTGCCAGCAGCCAGGGACAGGGGGCTGGGGCCCAGCATTTT.

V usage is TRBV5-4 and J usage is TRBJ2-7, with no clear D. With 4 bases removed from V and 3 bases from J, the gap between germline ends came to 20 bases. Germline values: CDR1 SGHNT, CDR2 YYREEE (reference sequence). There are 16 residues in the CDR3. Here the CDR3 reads CASSPTLPTAGYEQYF. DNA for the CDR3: TGTGCCAGCAGCCCGACACTTCCGACGGCAGGCTACGAGCAGTACTTC.

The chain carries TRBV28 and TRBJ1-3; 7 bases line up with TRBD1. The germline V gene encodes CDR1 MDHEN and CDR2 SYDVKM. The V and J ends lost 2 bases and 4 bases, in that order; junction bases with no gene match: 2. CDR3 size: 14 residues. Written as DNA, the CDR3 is TGTGCCAGCAGTTTAGCAGGGGGGGGAAACACCATATATTTT. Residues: CASSLAGGGNTIYF.

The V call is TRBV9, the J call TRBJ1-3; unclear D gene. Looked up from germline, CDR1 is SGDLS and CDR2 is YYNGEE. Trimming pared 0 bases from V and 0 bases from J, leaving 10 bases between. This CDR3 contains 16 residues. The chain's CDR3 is CASSVDGASSGNTIYF. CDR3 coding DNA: TGTGCCAGCAGCGTAGATGGTGCCAGCTCTGGAAACACCATATATTTT.

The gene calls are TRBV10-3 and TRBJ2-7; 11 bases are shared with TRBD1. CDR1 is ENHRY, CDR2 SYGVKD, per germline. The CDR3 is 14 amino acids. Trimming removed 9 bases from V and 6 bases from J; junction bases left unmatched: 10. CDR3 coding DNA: TGTGCCATATCCGGGACAGGGGGTACCGGCGAGCAGTACTTC. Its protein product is CAISGTGGTGEQYF.

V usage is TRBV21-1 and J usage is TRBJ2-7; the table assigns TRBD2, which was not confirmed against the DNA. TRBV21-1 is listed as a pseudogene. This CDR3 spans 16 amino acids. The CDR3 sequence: CASSKGLAGGSYEQYF. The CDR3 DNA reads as TGTGCCAGCAGCAAAGGTCTAGCGGGAGGTTCCTACGAGCAGTACTTC.

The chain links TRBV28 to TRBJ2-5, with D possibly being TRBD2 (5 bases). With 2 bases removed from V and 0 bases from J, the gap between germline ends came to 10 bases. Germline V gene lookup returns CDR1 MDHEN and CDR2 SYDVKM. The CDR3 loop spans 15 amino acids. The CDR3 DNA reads TGTGCCAGCAGTTTAGGTAGGGAGTACCAAGAGACCCAGTACTTC. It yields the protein CASSLGREYQETQYF.

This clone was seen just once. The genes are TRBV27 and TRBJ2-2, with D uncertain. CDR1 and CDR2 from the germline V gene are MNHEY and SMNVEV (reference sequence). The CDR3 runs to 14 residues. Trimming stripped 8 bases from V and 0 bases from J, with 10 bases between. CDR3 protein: CASRLTSNTGELFF. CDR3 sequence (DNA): TGTGCCAGCCGACTTACCTCGAACACCGGGGAGCTGTTTTTT.

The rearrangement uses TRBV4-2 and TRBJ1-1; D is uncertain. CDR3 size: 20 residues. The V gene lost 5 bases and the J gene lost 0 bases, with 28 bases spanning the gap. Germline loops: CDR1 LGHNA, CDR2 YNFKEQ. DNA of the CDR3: TGTGCCAGCAGCGTCCGGCCCCCAGGAGGTCTAGTGTCCCTGAACACTGAAGCTTTCTTT. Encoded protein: CASSVRPPGGLVSLNTEAFF.

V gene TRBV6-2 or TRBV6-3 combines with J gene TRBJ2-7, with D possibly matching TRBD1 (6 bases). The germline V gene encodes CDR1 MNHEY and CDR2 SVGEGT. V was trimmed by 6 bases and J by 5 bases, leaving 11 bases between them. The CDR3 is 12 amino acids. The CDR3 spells CASSTDSDEQYF. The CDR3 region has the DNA TGTGCCAGCAGCACGGACAGTGACGAGCAGTACTTC.

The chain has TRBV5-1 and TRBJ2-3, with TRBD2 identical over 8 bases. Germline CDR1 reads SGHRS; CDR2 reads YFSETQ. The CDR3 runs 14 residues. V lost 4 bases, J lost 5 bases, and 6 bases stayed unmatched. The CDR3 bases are TGCGCCAGCAGCCCGGACAGCGGGGGAGATACGCAGTATTTT. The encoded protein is CASSPDSGGDTQYF.

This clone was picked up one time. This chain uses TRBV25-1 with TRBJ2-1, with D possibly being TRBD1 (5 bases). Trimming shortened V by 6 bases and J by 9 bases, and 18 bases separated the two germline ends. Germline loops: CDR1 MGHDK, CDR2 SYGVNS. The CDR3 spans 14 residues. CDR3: CASSPSLGDSEQFF. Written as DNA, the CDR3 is TGTGCCAGCAGCCCCTCTCTAGGGGATAGTGAGCAGTTCTTC.